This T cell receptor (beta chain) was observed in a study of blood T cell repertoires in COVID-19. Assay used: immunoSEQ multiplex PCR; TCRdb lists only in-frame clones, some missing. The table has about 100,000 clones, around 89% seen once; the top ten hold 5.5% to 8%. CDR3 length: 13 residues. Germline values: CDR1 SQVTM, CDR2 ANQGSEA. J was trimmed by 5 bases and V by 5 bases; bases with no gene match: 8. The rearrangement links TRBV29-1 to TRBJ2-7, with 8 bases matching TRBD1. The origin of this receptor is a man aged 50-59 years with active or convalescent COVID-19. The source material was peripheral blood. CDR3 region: CSVTGQGIHEQYF. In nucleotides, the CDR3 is TGCAGCGTTACAGGACAGGGTATCCACGAGCAGTACTTC.